Each of the 9 T cell receptor beta chains below was sequenced from the same sample in a study of cytomegalovirus exposure and HLA in healthy donors. 13 Jbeta primers and 60 Vbeta primers were used for the PCR. TCRdb's copy holds only in-frame clones and misses some; the assay was immunoSEQ multiplex PCR. The sample data list about 160,000 clones. Material for sequencing was PBMCs. Receptor source: a woman in her sixties or seventies in good health and CMV-seronegative.

V and J are TRBV5-1 and TRBJ2-4; 8 nucleotides match TRBD1. From germline, CDR1 is SGHRS and CDR2 YFSETQ. This CDR3 has 16 amino acids. J lost 2 bases, V lost 3 bases, and 7 bases had no gene match. The CDR3 here is CASSSRQGSTKNIQYF. CDR3 coding DNA: TGCGCCAGCAGCTCCCGACAGGGGAGTACCAAAAACATTCAGTACTTC.

This sequence joins TRBV7-9 and TRBJ1-4; TRBD1 matches at 7 bases. Germline V CDR1 and CDR2: SEHNR, FQNEAQ (reference sequence). Trimming removed 1 base from V and 5 bases from J; junction bases left unmatched: 4. The CDR3 has 15 residues. The CDR3 DNA reads as TGTGCCAGCAGCTTAGGTGACAGGGCGAATGAAAAACTGTTTTTT. Its protein product is CASSLGDRANEKLFF. Combining the CDR3 with reference TRBV7-9 and TRBJ1-4 gives the whole variable domain DTGVSQNPRHKITKRGQNVTFRCDPISEHNRLYWYRQTLGQGPEFLTYFQNEAQLEKSRLLSDRFSAERPKGSFSTLEIQRTEQGDSAMYLCASSLGDRANEKLFFGSGTQLSVL.

This sequence joins TRBV7-2 and TRBJ1-1; no clear D gene. The ends were cut back, 5 bases at V and 0 bases at J, with 13 bases in the middle. The CDR3 runs to 15 residues. Germline V gives CDR1 SGHTA, CDR2 FQGNSA. The CDR3 region is CASSRHDGMNTEAFF. The CDR3 region has the DNA TGTGCCAGCAGCAGACACGACGGTATGAACACTGAAGCTTTCTTT.

This chain uses TRBV7-3 with TRBJ2-1; tentatively, D is TRBD1 (6 bases). Germline CDR1 and CDR2: SGHTA and FQGTGA. The CDR3 is 15 residues long. V was cut by 3 bases and J by 6 bases, with 15 bases left in between. CDR3 sequence: CASSFAGQPGNEQFF. The CDR3 bases are TGTGCCAGCAGCTTTGCCGGACAGCCCGGCAATGAGCAGTTCTTC.

This chain links TRBV7-3 with TRBJ2-2; D ambiguous. There are 15 residues in the CDR3. The ends were cut back, 2 bases at V and 0 bases at J, with 7 bases in the middle. Germline V CDR1 and CDR2: SGHTA, FQGTGA. CDR3 DNA: TGTGCCAGCAGCTTACGGCAGGCGAACACCGGGGAGCTGTTTTTT. Protein sequence: CASSLRQANTGELFF.

The chain combines TRBV5-1 with TRBJ2-7, with 12 bases lining up with TRBD1. Germline CDR1 reads SGHRS; CDR2 reads YFSETQ. This CDR3 has 15 amino acids. V was clipped by 0 bases and J by 5 bases; unmatched bases: 3. CDR3 protein: CASSLEGTGGNEQYF. The CDR3 DNA reads TGCGCCAGCAGCTTGGAAGGGACAGGGGGCAACGAGCAGTACTTC.

V gene TRBV6-5 combines with J gene TRBJ1-5; the D is unclear. Germline lookup yields CDR1 MNHEY and CDR2 SVGAGI. This CDR3 has 14 residues. Trimming left V 0 bases short and J 3 bases short, with 6 bases between. As DNA, the CDR3 is TGTGCCAGCAGTTACTCGACTTACAATCAGCCCCAGCATTTT. Encoded protein: CASSYSTYNQPQHF.

The chain has TRBV5-6 and TRBJ2-5; TRBD1 matches 9 bases. V gave up 1 base and J gave up 5 bases; unmatched junction bases: 12. This CDR3 has 17 residues. Germline V gene data show CDR1 as SGHDT and CDR2 as YYEEEE. The CDR3 DNA follows: TGTGCCAGCAGCTTGAAGGGACAGGGTCCCTTGGCGGAGACCCAGTACTTC. Amino acid sequence: CASSLKGQGPLAETQYF.

The V call is TRBV4-2, the J call TRBJ1-5, with D maybe TRBD1 (5 bases). Germline V gene sequence: CDR1 LGHNA, CDR2 YNFKEQ. This CDR3 has 14 amino acids. Trimming removed 4 bases from V and 3 bases from J, with 10 bases in between. Written as DNA, the CDR3 is TGTGCCAGCAGCCCGGGGGGGGTCAATCAGCCCCAGCATTTT. It codes for CASSPGGVNQPQHF.